These 26 T cell receptor beta chains share one sample of origin, sequenced in a study of shared clonotypes between healthy human individuals. The method was immunoSEQ multiplex PCR; TCRdb's version includes in-frame clones alone and lacks a portion of them. Of over a million clones in the sample, approximately 96% were seen once. The sequencing input was naive CD4+ T cells sorted from blood. Regarding subset: CD45RA+ positively selected. The receptor source for this set is a man in his thirties or forties in good health.

The chain has TRBV5-1 and TRBJ2-1; 9 bases agree with TRBD2. Germline CDR1 reads SGHRS; CDR2 reads YFSETQ. CDR3 length equals 17 residues. Trimming cost V 4 bases and J 7 bases; bases outside gene matches: 15. Written as DNA, the CDR3 is TGCGCCAGCAGCGCTGACCCCGGGACTAGCAGAATAAATGAGCAGTTCTTC. It translates to CASSADPGTSRINEQFF.

The sample holds one count of this clone. This chain joins TRBV19 and TRBJ2-5; TRBD2 might be the D (5 bases). The V and J ends lost 6 bases and 4 bases respectively, with 9 bases between them. Germline V lookup: CDR1 LNHDA, CDR2 SQIVND (reference sequence). There are 12 residues in the CDR3. The CDR3 coding sequence is TGTGCCAGTAGCGGTCGGGGAGAGACCCAGTACTTC. Translating gives CASSGRGETQYF.

This rearrangement joins TRBV19 to TRBJ2-2; 10 nucleotides align to TRBD2. CDR3 length: 16 amino acids. V was pared by 4 bases and J by 5 bases, with 7 bases of the junction left unmatched. Germline values: CDR1 LNHDA, CDR2 SQIVND (reference sequence). CDR3 sequence: CASSRSLAGGTGELFF. In DNA form, the CDR3 reads TGTGCCAGTAGTAGGAGCTTAGCGGGAGGAACCGGGGAGCTGTTTTTT.

The chain joins TRBV29-1 to TRBJ2-3, with 10 bases fitting TRBD1. The CDR3 runs to 14 residues. V dropped 7 bases and J dropped 4; count of bases not matched to a gene: 8. CDR1 and CDR2 (germline): SQVTM, ANQGSEA. In nucleotides, the CDR3 is TGCAGCGACTCAAGGACAGGGGGGGCAGATACGCAGTATTTT. The encoded protein is CSDSRTGGADTQYF.

The V and J genes are TRBV2 and TRBJ1-4; no reliable D call. Germline-derived CDR1 and CDR2 are SNHLY and FYNNEI. The V gene lost 4 bases and the J gene lost 8 bases, with 11 bases spanning the gap. This CDR3 is built from 13 residues. In DNA, the CDR3 is TGTGCCAGCAGTGGCGAAGTGGGGGAAAAACTGTTTTTT. This gives the protein CASSGEVGEKLFF. The variable domain in full, with the rest retrieved from reference TRBV2 and TRBJ1-4, is EPEVTQTPSHQVTQMGQEVILRCVPISNHLYFYWYRQILGQKVEFLVSFYNNEISEKSEIFDDQFSVERPDGSNFTLKIRSTKLEDSAMYFCASSGEVGEKLFFGSGTQLSVL.

The genes are TRBV29-1 and TRBJ2-1; tentatively, D is TRBD1 or TRBD2 (6 bases each). This CDR3 has 12 amino acids. Germline CDR1 is SQVTM and CDR2 is ANQGSEA. The V gene lost 6 bases and the J gene lost 7 bases, with 13 bases spanning the gap. CDR3 loop: CSVQLGGNEQFF. The CDR3 nucleotides read TGCAGCGTCCAGCTAGGGGGGAATGAGCAGTTCTTC.

The count of this clone is one. The CDR3 nucleotides are TGCGCCAGCAGCTCCACGACAACGACAGATACGCAGTATTTT. It is translated as CASSSTTTTDTQYF. The V gene is TRBV5-1, the J gene TRBJ2-3; D is uncertain. Germline V gene data show CDR1 as SGHRS and CDR2 as YFSETQ. CDR3 length: 14 residues. V lost 3 bases and J 3 bases, leaving 11 bases between the germline ends.

This clone was detected only once. This chain joins TRBV28 and TRBJ1-5, with 7 bases identical to TRBD1. Germline values: CDR1 MDHEN, CDR2 SYDVKM. The CDR3 is 16 amino acids. Unmatched junction bases numbered 10, after V lost 6 bases and J lost 2 bases. The CDR3 DNA sequence: TGTGCCAGCAGCAGTTTCAGGGGGGGTGGCAATCAGCCCCAGCATTTT. Protein: CASSSFRGGGNQPQHF.

The V call is TRBV19, the J call TRBJ2-7; 7 nucleotides align to TRBD2. V trimming: 6 bases; J trimming: 2 bases; junction bases outside the gene matches: 25. From germline, CDR1 is LNHDA and CDR2 SQIVND (reference sequence). The CDR3 has 20 residues. CDR3 amino acids: CASSLIGISSGRHGTYEQYF. In nucleotides, the CDR3 is TGTGCCAGTAGCCTTATAGGGATATCTAGCGGAAGACATGGCACCTACGAGCAGTACTTC.

This clone is a singleton in its sample. V usage is TRBV5-4 and J usage is TRBJ2-5; TRBD2 might be the D (6 bases). The germline gives CDR1 SGHNT, CDR2 YYREEE (reference sequence). This CDR3 region has 15 residues. Trimming took off 0 bases at V and 5 bases at J, with 14 bases between the two ends. In DNA, the CDR3 is TGTGCCAGCAGCTTGGATTCGGGAGTGATGGAGACCCAGTACTTC. Translation gives CASSLDSGVMETQYF.

This rearrangement joins TRBV7-2 to TRBJ2-7; no firm D call. V was shortened by 5 bases and J by 0 bases, with 17 bases between the two germline ends. Germline V gene data show CDR1 as SGHTA and CDR2 as FQGNSA. There are 16 residues in the CDR3. The CDR3 DNA is TGTGCCAGCAGCCCACCGGCCCTTCCTCACTCCTACGAGCAGTACTTC. Encoded protein: CASSPPALPHSYEQYF.

This sequence joins TRBV11-3 and TRBJ2-7; TRBD2 aligns across 7 bases. Germline assignment: CDR1 SGHNT and CDR2 YENEEA. Losses at the gene ends were 5 bases for V and 1 base for J; bases not matched to a gene: 11. The CDR3 contains 16 residues. CDR3 region: CASSPRLIGGSYEQYF. CDR3 DNA: TGTGCCAGCAGCCCCCGGTTAATCGGGGGGTCCTACGAGCAGTACTTC.

This rearrangement joins TRBV7-2 to TRBJ2-7; perhaps TRBD2 as D (6 bases). CDR3 length equals 15 residues. Trimming cost V 4 bases and J 1 base, with 14 bases left between them. Germline CDR1 and CDR2: SGHTA and FQGNSA. For the CDR3, the DNA is TGTGCCAGCAGCTATTTCGGGACTGATTCCTACGAGCAGTACTTC. Its translation is CASSYFGTDSYEQYF.

The genes are TRBV9 and TRBJ2-6; TRBD1 might be the D (5 bases). This CDR3 has 16 residues. The V end lost 6 bases, the J end lost 4 bases, and 17 bases lay between the germline ends. Germline V gives CDR1 SGDLS, CDR2 YYNGEE. CDR3 loop: CASNPRGALGANVLTF. CDR3 nucleotides: TGTGCCAGCAATCCTCGTGGGGCTCTGGGGGCCAACGTCCTGACTTTC.

The chain has TRBV4-3 and TRBJ2-2, with TRBD2 matching 9 bases. Germline assignment: CDR1 LGHNA and CDR2 YSLEER. V was pared by 4 bases and J by 3 bases, with 15 bases of the junction left unmatched. The CDR3 runs 19 residues. CDR3 sequence reads: CASSPLRGAGGLDTGELFF. The CDR3 coding sequence is TGCGCCAGCAGCCCGCTCCGAGGGGCGGGAGGGCTCGACACCGGGGAGCTGTTTTTT.

This chain joins TRBV5-1 and TRBJ1-6; 7 bases are shared with TRBD1. This CDR3 comprises 19 residues. Germline V lookup: CDR1 SGHRS, CDR2 YFSETQ. V was pared by 5 bases and J by 5 bases, with 19 bases of the junction left unmatched. The CDR3 reads CASRSGGQRTNLNNSPLHF. DNA for the CDR3: TGCGCCAGCAGATCAGGGGGACAACGAACAAACCTGAATAATTCACCCCTCCACTTT. The entire variable domain, with the rest obtained from reference TRBV5-1 and TRBJ1-6, is as follows: KAGVTQTPRYLIKTRGQQVTLSCSPISGHRSVSWYQQTPGQGLQFLFEYFSETQRNKGNFPGRFSGRQFSNSRSEMNVSTLELGDSALYLCASRSGGQRTNLNNSPLHFGNGTRLTVT.

V and J are TRBV18 and TRBJ2-7; D remains unclear. The CDR3 loop spans 15 amino acids. Germline V gene sequence: CDR1 KGHSH, CDR2 LQKENI. V was trimmed by 2 bases and J by 7 bases, leaving 18 bases between them. CDR3 residues: CASSPVRGDLGEQYF. Written as DNA, the CDR3 is TGTGCCAGCTCACCAGTCCGAGGCGACCTGGGGGAGCAGTACTTC.

The CDR3 loop is CASSYDGSGANVLTF. The DNA of the CDR3 is TGCGCCAGCAGCTATGACGGCTCTGGGGCCAACGTCCTGACTTTC. This chain links TRBV5-1 with TRBJ2-6, with unresolved D. The germline gives CDR1 SGHRS, CDR2 YFSETQ. Trimming left V 3 bases short and J 0 bases short, with 7 bases between. The CDR3 runs to 15 residues.

The chain combines TRBV28 with TRBJ2-7; 9 bases agree with TRBD1. Trimming cost V 3 bases and J 4 bases; bases outside gene matches: 7. The CDR3 runs 15 residues. Germline lookup yields CDR1 MDHEN and CDR2 SYDVKM. The CDR3 sequence: CASSFGDREIYEQYF. In nucleotides, the CDR3 is TGTGCCAGCAGTTTCGGGGACAGGGAAATTTACGAGCAGTACTTC. Filled out from reference TRBV28 and TRBJ2-7, the complete variable domain reads DVKVTQSSRYLVKRTGEKVFLECVQDMDHENMFWYRQDPGLGLRLIYFSYDVKMKEKGDIPEGYSVSREKKERFSLILESASTNQTSMYLCASSFGDREIYEQYFGPGTRLTVT.

The chain carries TRBV6-5 and TRBJ2-5; D is unclear. V was pared by 0 bases and J by 0 bases, with 8 bases between. Per the germline V gene, CDR1 is MNHEY and CDR2 is SVGAGI. CDR3 length equals 15 residues. CDR3 coding DNA: TGTGCCAGCAGTTACTCGGGCCTGAACCAAGAGACCCAGTACTTC. This gives the protein CASSYSGLNQETQYF.

The genes are TRBV11-2 and TRBJ1-3; D possibly corresponds to TRBD1 (5 bases). Trimming took 4 bases from V and 4 from J, leaving 14 bases between them. There are 15 residues in the CDR3. CDR1 SGHAT and CDR2 FQNNGV come from the germline V gene. CDR3 residues: CASSSVRGSGNTIYF. The CDR3 DNA sequence: TGTGCCAGCAGCTCAGTGAGGGGTTCCGGAAACACCATATATTTT.

The genes are TRBV5-1 and TRBJ2-3; D may be TRBD2 (6 bases). Between the trimmed V and J ends, which lost 5 bases and 6 bases, there was a span of 13 bases. CDR1 is SGHRS and CDR2 is YFSETQ in the germline V gene. This CDR3 region has 13 residues. CDR3 DNA: TGCGCCAGCAGACCTCGGGACTCCGATACGCAGTATTTT. Its translation: CASRPRDSDTQYF.

This rearrangement joins TRBV7-2 to TRBJ2-7; 7 bases match TRBD1. V was pared by 5 bases and J by 3 bases, with 10 bases of the junction left unmatched. Germline V gene sequence: CDR1 SGHTA, CDR2 FQGNSA. The CDR3 runs to 15 residues. CDR3 amino acids: CASSRGQAGLYEQYF. The CDR3 coding sequence is TGTGCCAGCAGCAGAGGACAGGCAGGGCTCTACGAGCAGTACTTC.

This chain connects TRBV28 to TRBJ1-2; TRBD1 is a possible D gene (5 bases). The CDR3 is 15 amino acids. Germline values: CDR1 MDHEN, CDR2 SYDVKM. The V gene lost 5 bases and the J gene lost 8 bases, with 21 bases spanning the gap. CDR3 in amino acids: CASSPPPPGGIGYTF. CDR3 coding DNA: TGTGCCAGCAGTCCCCCCCCGCCCGGGGGTATCGGCTACACCTTC.

This chain links TRBV5-1 with TRBJ2-5; 10 nucleotides agree with TRBD1. Germline CDR1 reads SGHRS; CDR2 reads YFSETQ. The CDR3 sequence is 16 residues long. V lost 3 bases and J lost 5; bases outside the gene matches: 10. The CDR3 nucleotides read TGCGCCAGCAGCTCTCGACCGACAGGGGGCGTGGAGACCCAGTACTTC. Translation gives CASSSRPTGGVETQYF.

The chain carries TRBV14 and TRBJ2-7; possibly TRBD2 for D (6 bases). V was pared by 0 bases and J by 1 base, with 10 bases between. The CDR3 consists of 15 residues. From germline, CDR1 is SGHDN and CDR2 FVKESK. The CDR3 reads CASSQEQSGSYEQYF. DNA of the CDR3: TGTGCCAGCAGCCAAGAACAGAGCGGGTCCTACGAGCAGTACTTC. Based on the CDR3 plus reference TRBV14 and TRBJ2-7, the full variable domain is EAGVTQFPSHSVIEKGQTVTLRCDPISGHDNLYWYRRVMGKEIKFLLHFVKESKQDESGMPNNRFLAERTGGTYSTLKVQPAELEDSGVYFCASSQEQSGSYEQYFGPGTRLTVT.